Listed here are 3 T cell receptor beta chains from one sample, sequenced in a study of read filtering for tumor transcriptome and immune sequencing. The library was built from roughly 400 ng RNA with molecular barcoded adaptors for alpha/delta and beta/gamma chains. One entry per CDR3 protein, called by TCRdb with MiXCR from the reads. The table lists approximately 20,000 distinct CDR3 sequences, less than 25% of them singletons. Sequenced material: a population of CD138-negative cells sorted from bone marrow. The receptors here all came from a donor at least 40 years old with multiple myeloma.

The chain recombines TRBV28 with TRBJ2-4, with a tentative D call TRBD1 (6 bases). Germline assignment: CDR1 MDHEN and CDR2 SYDVKM. V lost 3 bases and J lost 3, with 18 bases in between. The CDR3 spans 17 residues. CDR3 DNA sequence: TGTGCCAGCAGTTTGACAGGCACCCCCTTAGACAAAAACATTCAGTACTTC. It encodes CASSLTGTPLDKNIQYF.

To note about this clonotype: It may be a read error: a sequence one base away is much more abundant. The V and J genes are TRBV29-1 and TRBJ2-1, with TRBD1 as a possible D gene (6 bases). The length of the CDR3 is 12 residues. V gave up 5 bases and J gave up 8 bases, with 13 bases separating them. Germline loops: CDR1 SQVTM, CDR2 ANQGSEA. As DNA, the CDR3 is TGCAGCGTTAATCAGGGGATATATGAGCAGTTCTTC. Protein product: CSVNQGIYEQFF.

This clonotype was observed many times. This chain joins TRBV7-3 and TRBJ2-7, with 8 bases matching TRBD2. CDR3 length equals 15 residues. CDR1 and CDR2 (germline): SGHTA, FQGTGA. The V segment lost 5 bases and the J segment 4 bases; nucleotides outside the gene matches: 10. For the CDR3, the DNA is TGTGCCAGCAGCCCTGCGGGGGGATTGGGGTACGAGCAGTACTTC. Translated, it gives CASSPAGGLGYEQYF.